This T cell receptor (beta chain) was documented in a study of T cells after yellow fever vaccination. Study results and limitations: A secondary response was less intense yet reached its peak sooner, at day 5 versus 15. Few clonotypes appeared in both CD4 and CD8 compartments.

CDR1 is MNHNS, CDR2 SASEGT, per germline. The CDR3 length is 17 residues. Deletions cut 5 bases from V and 0 bases from J, with 19 bases between. Turning to this clonotype: Its antigen is undetermined.

A single record per CDR3 protein comes from TCRdb applying MiXCR to the 5' RACE reads. This table has about 430,000 distinct CDR3 sequences, 18% appearing once. V and J are TRBV6-1 and TRBJ1-1; D is perhaps TRBD1 (6 bases). The material sequenced was PBMCs, taken before the yellow fever booster vaccination. The receptor comes from a man between 18 and 35 years old who received the YFV17D yellow fever vaccine. CDR3 DNA: TGTGCCAGCAGTCGTGTGGTTGGGGGGCAGCTGAACACTGAAGCTTTCTTT. Amino acid sequence: CASSRVVGGQLNTEAFF.